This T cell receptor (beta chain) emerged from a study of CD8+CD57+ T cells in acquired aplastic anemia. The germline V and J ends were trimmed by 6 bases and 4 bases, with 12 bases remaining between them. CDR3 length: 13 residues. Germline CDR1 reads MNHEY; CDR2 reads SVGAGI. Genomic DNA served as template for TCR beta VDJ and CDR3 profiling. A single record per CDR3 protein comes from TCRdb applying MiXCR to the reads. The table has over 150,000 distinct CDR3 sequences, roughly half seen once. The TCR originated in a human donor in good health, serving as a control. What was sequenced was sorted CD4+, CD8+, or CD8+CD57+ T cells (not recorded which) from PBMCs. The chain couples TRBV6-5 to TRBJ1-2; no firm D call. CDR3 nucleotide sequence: TGTGCCAGCAGGAGACGGAGGTTCTATGGCTACACCTTC. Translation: CASRRRRFYGYTF.